This T cell receptor (beta chain) was profiled in a study of identifying expanded T cells in peripheral blood. Study conclusions and caveats: Over approximately two and four weeks, about 16 and 20 clones changed, versus 1.2 between replicates. Two-week clone count variance significantly increased as total template count grew.

Assay: immunoSEQ multiplex PCR; the TCRdb copy retains only in-frame clones and omits some. This sample has more than 90,000 clones, with about 83% found just once. About this clone: Its target is not known.

No infections or other immune events were documented during collection. This CDR3 has 14 residues. Per germline, CDR1 SQVTM and CDR2 ANQGSEA. Trimming took off 3 bases at V and 8 bases at J, with 19 bases between the two ends. The chain uses TRBV29-1 and TRBJ1-2, with D perhaps TRBD1 (5 bases). Sequencing was done on a sample of blood. The sequence was collected from a person aged 18 to 70 in good health. In DNA, the CDR3 is TGCAGCGTTGAGGGCCCGGGGCGGCCTTGGGGCTACACCTTC. It encodes CSVEGPGRPWGYTF.